The rows below give T cell receptor beta chains drawn from one sample of a study of blood T cell repertoires in COVID-19. The protocol was immunoSEQ multiplex PCR, while the TCRdb copy is restricted to in-frame clones and leaves out a portion. This sample yields about 250,000 clones, of which approximately 86% are seen a single time; approximately 1.7% belongs to the top ten. Sequencing was performed on PBMCs or T cells enriched from blood (not recorded which). The receptors were gathered from a woman aged 45-59 years who had recovered from COVID-19. The CDR3 runs from the conserved cysteine through the conserved F or W. Each record gives: CDR3 DNA, CDR3 protein, clone size, V gene, D gene, J gene. A D gene is named only where the DNA matches it firmly. Clone size, where shown, is once, few, many, or a class for clones that have expanded.

cdr3_nt: TGTGCCAGCAGCTCGTTGACAGGGTTGCAGTACGAGCAGTACTTC
cdr3_aa: CASSSLTGLQYEQYF
clone_size: once
v_call: TRBV7-8
d_call: TRBD1
j_call: TRBJ2-7

cdr3_nt: TGTGCCAGCAGCAATAAGAACACTGAAGCTTTCTTT
cdr3_aa: CASSNKNTEAFF
clone_size: -
v_call: TRBV11-2
d_call: -
j_call: TRBJ1-1

cdr3_nt: TGTGCCAGCTCACCAAATACAGAAGCTAACTATGGCTACACCTTC
cdr3_aa: CASSPNTEANYGYTF
clone_size: -
v_call: TRBV18
d_call: -
j_call: TRBJ1-2

cdr3_nt: TGTGCCAGCAGCCTAACCCCCTCAGGGTTAACCGGGGAGCTGTTTTTT
cdr3_aa: CASSLTPSGLTGELFF
clone_size: -
v_call: TRBV7-3
d_call: -
j_call: TRBJ2-2

cdr3_nt: TGTGCCAGCAGTCCTCGACAGGGCCGTAAGCCCTCCCAACCTTACGAGCAGTACTTC
cdr3_aa: CASSPRQGRKPSQPYEQYF
clone_size: -
v_call: TRBV28
d_call: TRBD1
j_call: TRBJ2-7

cdr3_nt: TGTGCCAGCAGCTCTCCCGGCACCGGGGAGCTGTTTTTT
cdr3_aa: CASSSPGTGELFF
clone_size: few
v_call: TRBV7-3
d_call: -
j_call: TRBJ2-2

cdr3_nt: TGTGCCAGCAGTTCCGCGGGACAGAGTTTCTACGAGCAGTACTTC
cdr3_aa: CASSSAGQSFYEQYF
clone_size: -
v_call: TRBV28
d_call: -
j_call: TRBJ2-7

cdr3_nt: TGCGCCAGCAGCTTGGAGGGACAGGGCCTGTCCAAAAACATTCAGTACTTC
cdr3_aa: CASSLEGQGLSKNIQYF
clone_size: -
v_call: TRBV5-1
d_call: TRBD1
j_call: TRBJ2-4

cdr3_nt: TGTGCCAGCAGCCGGGACAGATACTACGAGCAGTACTTC
cdr3_aa: CASSRDRYYEQYF
clone_size: -
v_call: TRBV12-3/TRBV12-4
d_call: TRBD1
j_call: TRBJ2-7

cdr3_nt: TGTGCCAGCAGTTACTCGACTAGCGGGGGGGGTAATGAGCAGTTCTTC
cdr3_aa: CASSYSTSGGGNEQFF
clone_size: -
v_call: TRBV6-2/TRBV6-3
d_call: TRBD2
j_call: TRBJ2-1

cdr3_nt: TGTGCCAGCAGCTTGGTGGCAGCAGATACGCAGTATTTT
cdr3_aa: CASSLVAADTQYF
clone_size: -
v_call: TRBV5-5
d_call: -
j_call: TRBJ2-3

cdr3_nt: TGCGCCAGCAGCCTTGGTAGCAGGACAGGGGTTCAAGAGACCCAGTACTTC
cdr3_aa: CASSLGSRTGVQETQYF
clone_size: -
v_call: TRBV4-1
d_call: TRBD1
j_call: TRBJ2-5

cdr3_nt: TGTGCCAGCAGTGGACTAGCGGTGCAAGAGACCCAGTACTTC
cdr3_aa: CASSGLAVQETQYF
clone_size: -
v_call: TRBV2
d_call: TRBD2
j_call: TRBJ2-5

cdr3_nt: TGTGCCAGCAGTGAGCCAGGGGATGAGCAGTTCTTC
cdr3_aa: CASSEPGDEQFF
clone_size: once
v_call: TRBV7-6
d_call: -
j_call: TRBJ2-1

cdr3_nt: TGTGCCAGCAGTTTTGCCTCCGGGACAGGGGTCTTGGGGAAACTGTTTTTT
cdr3_aa: CASSFASGTGVLGKLFF
clone_size: -
v_call: TRBV28
d_call: TRBD1
j_call: TRBJ1-4

cdr3_nt: TGTGCCAGCAGCCAAGAGGACAGGACGAACACTGAAGCTTTCTTT
cdr3_aa: CASSQEDRTNTEAFF
clone_size: -
v_call: TRBV4-2
d_call: TRBD1
j_call: TRBJ1-1

cdr3_nt: TGTGCCAGTAGCAGGGACAGTTACTCTGGAAACACCATATATTTT
cdr3_aa: CASSRDSYSGNTIYF
clone_size: -
v_call: TRBV19
d_call: TRBD1
j_call: TRBJ1-3

cdr3_nt: TGTGCCAGCAGCGGGATAACCGGGACTAGCGGGGGCCAAGAGACCCAGTACTTC
cdr3_aa: CASSGITGTSGGQETQYF
clone_size: -
v_call: TRBV11-3
d_call: TRBD2
j_call: TRBJ2-5

cdr3_nt: TGTGCCAGCAGCTCGCAGCCTAGCGTCGGGGAGCAGTTCTTC
cdr3_aa: CASSSQPSVGEQFF
clone_size: -
v_call: TRBV7-2
d_call: -
j_call: TRBJ2-1

cdr3_nt: TGTGCCAGCAGCTTGGTGCGCTATCCCGGGGAGCTGTTTTTT
cdr3_aa: CASSLVRYPGELFF
clone_size: -
v_call: TRBV5-4
d_call: -
j_call: TRBJ2-2

cdr3_nt: TGTGCCAGCAGCATATCGACAGGTTACACAGATACGCAGTATTTT
cdr3_aa: CASSISTGYTDTQYF
clone_size: -
v_call: TRBV7-2
d_call: -
j_call: TRBJ2-3

cdr3_nt: TGTGCCAGCAGCTTAGTAGGAGGGGGCGCGTCACCCCTCCACTTT
cdr3_aa: CASSLVGGGASPLHF
clone_size: -
v_call: TRBV11-2
d_call: TRBD1
j_call: TRBJ1-6

cdr3_nt: TGTGCCAGCAGAGCTACAGAGAACACTGAAGCTTTCTTT
cdr3_aa: CASRATENTEAFF
clone_size: -
v_call: TRBV6-6
d_call: -
j_call: TRBJ1-1

cdr3_nt: TGCGCCAGCAGCACCGGGACAGTTAATGAAAAACTGTTTTTT
cdr3_aa: CASSTGTVNEKLFF
clone_size: -
v_call: TRBV5-1
d_call: TRBD1
j_call: TRBJ1-4

cdr3_nt: TGCGCCAGCAGCCAAGTCGGAAGCGGGTACGGGGCCAACGTCCTGACTTTC
cdr3_aa: CASSQVGSGYGANVLTF
clone_size: -
v_call: TRBV4-1
d_call: -
j_call: TRBJ2-6

cdr3_nt: TGTGCCACCAGACTAGCGGGAGAGGTTTGGGAGACCCAGTACTTC
cdr3_aa: CATRLAGEVWETQYF
clone_size: -
v_call: TRBV6-5
d_call: TRBD2
j_call: TRBJ2-5

cdr3_nt: TGTGCCAGCTCACCCTATGACAGGGGGGACGAAAAACTGTTTTTT
cdr3_aa: CASSPYDRGDEKLFF
clone_size: -
v_call: TRBV18
d_call: TRBD1
j_call: TRBJ1-4

cdr3_nt: TGTGCCACCAGCCGGACAGGGGGAGTCGGTGAGCAGTTCTTC
cdr3_aa: CATSRTGGVGEQFF
clone_size: -
v_call: TRBV24-1
d_call: TRBD1
j_call: TRBJ2-1